Listed below are T cell receptor beta chains from one sample, sequenced in a study of cytomegalovirus exposure and HLA in healthy donors. TCRdb's copy holds only in-frame clones and misses some; the assay was immunoSEQ multiplex PCR. The sample carries over 85,000 clones, 84% recorded once. The sequenced sample was PBMCs. Source of these receptors: a woman between 18 and 29 years old in good health and CMV-seropositive. Both conserved end residues are part of each CDR3. A D gene is named only where the DNA matches it firmly. Size is stated for part of the rows, as once, few or many counts, or as a class when the clone is expanded.

d_call	clone_size	v_call	j_call	cdr3_aa	cdr3_nt
TRBD1	-	TRBV28	TRBJ1-4	CASSSYRGAIREKLFF	TGTGCCAGCAGTTCCTACAGGGGCGCTATTCGGGAAAAACTGTTTTTT
TRBD1	-	TRBV18	TRBJ1-1	CASSQGAGSSEAFF	TGTGCCAGCTCACAGGGGGCGGGAAGCTCTGAAGCTTTCTTT
TRBD2	-	TRBV11-2	TRBJ2-3	CASSRGSSGGRTDTQYF	TGTGCCAGCAGCCGAGGGTCTAGCGGGGGAAGAACAGATACGCAGTATTTT
TRBD1	few	TRBV6-5	TRBJ1-5	CASSHDRGNQPQHF	TGTGCCAGCAGCCACGACAGGGGCAATCAGCCCCAGCATTTT
-	-	TRBV5-1	TRBJ1-2	CASSLAAAAAGDGYTF	TGCGCCAGCAGCTTGGCAGCGGCAGCCGCCGGGGATGGCTACACCTTC
TRBD2	once	TRBV28	TRBJ2-2	CASNSGGALPGELFF	TGTGCCAGCAACAGCGGGGGGGCCTTACCCGGGGAGCTGTTTTTT
TRBD1	-	TRBV30	TRBJ2-7	CAWSVKRDRVNF	TGTGCCTGGAGTGTGAAAAGGGACAGGGTGAACTTC
-	-	TRBV7-9	TRBJ1-1	CASSLQGSTEAFF	TGTGCCAGCAGCCTACAGGGTAGCACTGAAGCTTTCTTT
-	few	TRBV28	TRBJ1-4	CASSLLNEKLFF	TGTGCCAGCAGTTTACTCAATGAAAAACTGTTTTTT
-	-	TRBV7-6	TRBJ2-7	CASSFGSGSHYEQYF	TGTGCCAGCAGCTTCGGATCAGGATCGCACTACGAGCAGTACTTC